The clone carrying this T cell receptor beta chain occurred many times. Its matching antigen is unknown. Amplification targeted the TCR beta CDR3 regions, with RNA transcripts as the source material. RT-PCR was first run with HTBI primers, then multiplex PCR in a second round. TCRdb used MiXCR to reprocess the multiplex PCR reads, holding one entry per CDR3 protein. The table records roughly 500,000 distinct CDR3 sequences, approximately 15% of them present only once. The data stem from a study of Graves' ophthalmopathy and Graves' hyperthyroidism. Broader study findings: Classification of ophthalmopathy versus stable hyperthyroidism by a 13-signature model yielded about 88% sensitivity and about 81% specificity.

CDR1 is SQVTM, CDR2 ANQGSEA, per germline. V lost 6 bases, J lost 7 bases, and 21 bases lay in between. CDR3 size: 14 residues. Clinical symptoms, serum thyroxine, TRAb, thyroid ultrasound and orbital computed tomography were relied on for diagnosis. The sequencing input was blood. The rearrangement uses TRBV29-1 and TRBJ1-1; D might be TRBD1 (5 bases). The source of this sequence is a woman in her twenties or thirties with Graves' ophthalmopathy. CDR3 in DNA: TGCAGCGTGGGCCTAGGTCCCCCGACAGTTGAAGCTTTCTTT. Protein sequence: CSVGLGPPTVEAFF.